These 25 T cell receptor beta chains were sequenced from one sample in a study of T cells in Graves' hyperthyroidism and ophthalmopathy. TCR beta CDR3 sequences were amplified from RNA transcripts. The HTBI primer set served for first-round RT-PCR of the TCR CDR3. TCRdb redid the calling of the multiplex PCR reads with MiXCR, one entry per CDR3 protein. The data contain a few hundred thousand distinct CDR3 sequences, 15% to 17% of them singletons. The sequencing sample was made of blood. These receptors were obtained from a woman aged 25 to 45 with Graves' hyperthyroidism.

This clonotype was found a few times. The J gene is TRBJ2-7, the V gene TRBV19, with 8 positions matching TRBD2. Trimming took 3 bases from V and 1 from J; bases not matched to a gene: 5. The length of the CDR3 is 15 residues. CDR1 is LNHDA, CDR2 SQIVND, per germline (reference sequence). This CDR3 is CASSMAAGESYEQYF. The CDR3 nucleotides are TGTGCCAGTAGTATGGCAGCGGGAGAATCCTACGAGCAGTACTTC. Using reference TRBV19 and TRBJ2-7 for the parts outside the CDR3, the full variable domain is DGGITQSPKYLFRKEGQNVTLSCEQNLNHDAMYWYRQDPGQGLRLIYYSQIVNDFQKGDIAEGYSVSREKKESFPLTVTSAQKNPTAFYLCASSMAAGESYEQYFGPGTRLTVT.

In this sample, this clonotype turned up many times. The chain combines TRBV29-1 with TRBJ2-5; perhaps TRBD1 as D (6 bases). Trimming cost V 4 bases and J 5 bases, with 11 bases left between them. CDR3 length: 12 amino acids. Germline V lookup: CDR1 SQVTM, CDR2 ANQGSEA. The CDR3 spells CSVVQGTETQYF. The CDR3 nucleotides are TGCAGCGTTGTACAGGGCACCGAGACCCAGTACTTC.

Only a few counts were recorded for this clonotype. The chain couples TRBV28 to TRBJ1-2, with a tentative D call TRBD1 (5 bases). Germline CDR1 MDHEN, CDR2 SYDVKM. There are 10 residues in the CDR3. Trimming removed 8 bases at V and 9 bases at J, with 10 bases between. This CDR3 is CASRDVRYTF. As DNA, the CDR3 is TGTGCCAGCCGGGACGTCCGCTACACCTTC.

This clonotype occurred many times. The chain carries TRBV12-3 or TRBV12-4 and TRBJ2-7; 8 nucleotides align to TRBD1. The CDR3 contains 13 residues. Unmatched junction bases numbered 2, after V lost 5 bases and J lost 2 bases. For the CDR3, the DNA is TGTGCCAGCAGTCAACAGGGGGCCTACGAGCAGTACTTC. It codes for CASSQQGAYEQYF.

This clonotype occurred a few times. This sequence may be a read error, since a much larger clone differs from it by one base. This chain connects TRBV18 to TRBJ1-4; the D is unclear. CDR3 size: 14 residues. CDR1 KGHSH and CDR2 LQKENI come from the germline V gene. CDR3: CASSPQGLDEKLLF. DNA of the CDR3: TGTGCCAGCTCACCACAGGGATTAGATGAAAAACTGCTTTTT.

In its sample, this clonotype was seen many times. This sequence joins TRBV28 and TRBJ2-3; 9 nucleotides line up with TRBD2. V lost 5 bases, J lost 3 bases, and 9 bases stayed unmatched. This CDR3 has 16 amino acids. In germline, CDR1 is MDHEN, CDR2 SYDVKM. This CDR3 reads CASSRPGLAGTDTQYF. CDR3 DNA: TGTGCCAGCAGTCGACCCGGTCTAGCGGGGACAGATACGCAGTATTTT.

There are a few counts of this clonotype. The DNA of the CDR3 is TGTGCCAGTAGAGACATGCGGCAGACGGCTGGAAACACCATATATTTT. Its protein product is CASRDMRQTAGNTIYF. The V and J genes are TRBV2 and TRBJ1-3; unclear D gene. Per the germline V gene, CDR1 is SNHLY and CDR2 is FYNNEI. Trimming pared 9 bases from V and 2 bases from J, leaving 20 bases between. The length of the CDR3 is 16 residues. Drawing the rest from reference TRBV2 and TRBJ1-3, the complete variable domain is EPEVTQTPSHQVTQMGQEVILRCVPISNHLYFYWYRQILGQKVEFLVSFYNNEISEKSEIFDDQFSVERPDGSNFTLKIRSTKLEDSAMYFCASRDMRQTAGNTIYFGEGSWLTVV.

This clonotype was seen many times. The J gene is TRBJ2-7, the V gene TRBV27, with 8 bases identical to TRBD1. V dropped 1 base and J dropped 3; count of bases not matched to a gene: 8. The CDR3 totals 16 residues. Germline V gene lookup returns CDR1 MNHEY and CDR2 SMNVEV (reference sequence). CDR3 nucleotides: TGTGCCAGCAGTTTATTCTCTGGGACAGGACACTACGAGCAGTACTTC. Encoded protein: CASSLFSGTGHYEQYF.

This clonotype was seen ten or more times. CDR3 in DNA: TGTGCCAGCAGTTCGCAGGGGTCAGATACGCAGTATTTT. Translated: CASSSQGSDTQYF. The genes are TRBV12-3 or TRBV12-4 and TRBJ2-3; D is possibly TRBD1 (6 bases). The germline V and J ends were trimmed by 4 bases and 4 bases, with 9 bases remaining between them. This CDR3 has 13 amino acids.

V usage is TRBV7-9 and J usage is TRBJ2-2; the D gene is possibly TRBD1 (7 bases). V lost 1 base to trimming and J lost 3 bases, with 18 bases between them. The CDR3 length is 18 residues. Germline values: CDR1 SEHNR, CDR2 FQNEAQ (reference sequence). CDR3 DNA: TGTGCCAGCAGCTTAGGGGCAGGGGGGCCCTCTTACACCGGGGAGCTGTTTTTT. Its protein is CASSLGAGGPSYTGELFF.

There are a few counts of this clonotype. The chain joins TRBV5-1 to TRBJ2-4; TRBD2 agrees at 8 bases. Germline CDR1 reads SGHRS; CDR2 reads YFSETQ. The CDR3 has 16 amino acids. V lost 3 bases, J lost 0 bases, and 5 bases stayed unmatched. The CDR3 loop reads CASSYSGSLAKNIQYF. In DNA form, the CDR3 reads TGCGCCAGCAGCTACAGCGGGAGCCTAGCCAAAAACATTCAGTACTTC.

This clonotype was picked up many times. The chain is built from TRBV20-1 and TRBJ2-7, with D hard to call. Germline values: CDR1 DFQATT, CDR2 SNEGSKA (reference sequence). This CDR3 is 12 amino acids long. Trimming left V 4 bases short and J 3 bases short, with 10 bases between. The CDR3 protein is CSAIRHYYEQYF. The CDR3, as DNA: TGCAGTGCTATCCGGCACTACTACGAGCAGTACTTC.

V usage is TRBV4-3 and J usage is TRBJ1-4, with D tentatively TRBD1 (6 bases). Trimming left V 6 bases short and J 3 bases short, with 14 bases between. Germline V lookup: CDR1 LGHNA, CDR2 YSLEER. The CDR3 has 15 amino acids. The CDR3 DNA is TGCGCCAGCAGGCGACAGGTGGGATCTAATGAAAAACTGTTTTTT. Translated: CASRRQVGSNEKLFF.

This clonotype occurred a few times. At one end the junction does not follow the germline gene, possibly because of a read error. This chain joins TRBV12-3 or TRBV12-4 and TRBJ2-3; possible D gene TRBD2, 5 bases. CDR3 size: 16 residues. The CDR3 protein is CTSSLFDGVAGDTQYF. The CDR3 bases are TGTACCAGCAGTTTGTTTGACGGGGTCGCCGGAGATACGCAGTATTTT.

The CDR3 bases are TGTGCCAGCAGTGTCGGGACAGGGGGCACTGAAGCTTTCTTT. Translated: CASSVGTGGTEAFF. The chain carries TRBV27 and TRBJ1-1; 11 bases are a match to TRBD1. The CDR3 has 14 residues. The germline V gene has CDR1 MNHEY and CDR2 SMNVEV (reference sequence). V was clipped by 5 bases and J by 4 bases; unmatched bases: 3.

This clonotype came up many times. This chain connects TRBV7-2 to TRBJ2-7; D possibly corresponds to TRBD2 (5 bases). V lost 5 bases and J 9 bases, leaving 11 bases between the germline ends. In germline, CDR1 is SGHTA, CDR2 FQGNSA. CDR3 length equals 11 residues. The CDR3 nucleotides read TGTGCCAGCAGCCCAGACTACCTGCAGTACTTC. It yields the protein CASSPDYLQYF.

Many counts were recorded for this clonotype. This rearrangement joins TRBV13 to TRBJ1-2; no firm D call. Germline V gives CDR1 PRHDT, CDR2 FYEKMQ (reference sequence). The CDR3 length is 14 residues. Trimming shortened V by 5 bases and J by 3 bases, and 13 bases separated the two germline ends. CDR3 residues: CASSPDPRDYGYTF. For the CDR3, the DNA is TGTGCCAGCAGCCCGGACCCGAGGGACTATGGCTACACCTTC.

This clonotype was picked up many times. CDR3 protein: CASSFRAGEDYEQYF. The CDR3 nucleotides read TGTGCCAGCAGCTTTCGGGCCGGGGAGGACTACGAGCAGTACTTC. The V gene is TRBV5-5, the J gene TRBJ2-7, with D possibly being TRBD2 (6 bases). The germline CDR1 and CDR2 sequences are SGHKS and YYEKEE (reference sequence). V was trimmed by 2 bases and J by 3 bases, leaving 15 bases between them. This CDR3 is built from 15 residues.

This clonotype appeared many times. The genes are TRBV27 and TRBJ2-2, with TRBD2 identical over 9 bases. This CDR3 is built from 17 residues. The germline V gene encodes CDR1 MNHEY and CDR2 SMNVEV (reference sequence). The trim removed 6 bases at V and 5 bases at J, leaving 13 bases unmatched. The CDR3 region is CASRDGLAGVRTGELFF. The CDR3 DNA reads as TGTGCCAGCAGGGATGGGTTAGCGGGAGTTCGAACCGGGGAGCTGTTTTTT.

In its sample, this clonotype was seen many times. V and J are TRBV14 and TRBJ1-4, with a possible D match to TRBD1 (6 bases). The germline V and J ends were trimmed by 0 bases and 5 bases, with 16 bases remaining between them. The germline V gene has CDR1 SGHDN and CDR2 FVKESK. The CDR3 has 17 amino acids. The CDR3 is CASSQDSGRGGNEKLFF. The CDR3 coding sequence is TGTGCCAGCAGCCAAGATTCCGGCAGGGGAGGAAATGAAAAACTGTTTTTT. The complete variable domain, with remaining parts taken from reference TRBV14 and TRBJ1-4, reads EAGVTQFPSHSVIEKGQTVTLRCDPISGHDNLYWYRRVMGKEIKFLLHFVKESKQDESGMPNNRFLAERTGGTYSTLKVQPAELEDSGVYFCASSQDSGRGGNEKLFFGSGTQLSVL.

There are many counts of this clonotype. This chain uses TRBV5-6 with TRBJ1-5; no clear D. V lost 3 bases, J lost 5 bases, and 9 bases lay in between. The CDR3 covers 13 residues. Germline CDR1 is SGHDT and CDR2 is YYEEEE. CDR3 in amino acids: CASSSAQDQPQHF. Written as DNA, the CDR3 is TGTGCCAGCAGCTCCGCCCAGGATCAGCCCCAGCATTTT.

This clonotype was seen many times. The chain is built from TRBV6-1 and TRBJ2-7, with D unclear. Germline V CDR1 and CDR2: MNHNS, SASEGT. CDR3 size: 11 residues. Trimming took off 6 bases at V and 3 bases at J, with 6 bases between the two ends. CDR3 protein: CASRSLYEQYF. The CDR3 coding sequence is TGTGCCAGCAGGTCTCTCTACGAGCAGTACTTC.

At least ten counts were recorded for this clonotype. V usage is TRBV7-9 and J usage is TRBJ2-7; 8 bases are shared with TRBD2. J was trimmed by 6 bases and V by 7 bases; bases with no gene match: 17. Germline CDR1 and CDR2: SEHNR and FQNEAQ (reference sequence). The length of the CDR3 is 16 residues. CDR3 protein: CASTPREGTSRGEQYF. The CDR3 DNA reads as TGTGCCAGCACCCCCCGGGAGGGCACCTCTCGTGGCGAGCAGTACTTC.

This clonotype was seen a handful of times. This chain links TRBV29-1 with TRBJ1-1; D gene unclear. There are 13 residues in the CDR3. V was pared by 2 bases and J by 7 bases, with 14 bases between. The germline CDR1 and CDR2 sequences are SQVTM and ANQGSEA. Here the CDR3 DNA reads TGCAGCGTTGAAAGGGATAGGAACGGTGAAGCTTTCTTT. Its protein product is CSVERDRNGEAFF.

The table lists this clonotype with many counts. This rearrangement joins TRBV29-1 to TRBJ2-2, with 8 bases aligning to TRBD2. The CDR3 spans 13 residues. The germline CDR1 and CDR2 sequences are SQVTM and ANQGSEA. The junction had 4 bases not matched to a gene; V was cut back by 3 bases and J by 7 bases. The CDR3 loop is CSVDQRESGELFF. Written as DNA, the CDR3 is TGCAGCGTTGACCAGCGGGAGAGCGGGGAGCTGTTTTTT.